This T cell receptor (beta chain) was sequenced for a study of T-cell reconstitution after alpha-beta-depleted transplantation in children. General observations from the study: Two months or so post-transplant, alpha-beta T cells reportedly derived from several hundred expanded graft clones. Some patients showed high day-60 TCRbeta diversity, which derived from surviving recipient T cells and thymic progenitors.

Construction of the TCRbeta library involved unique molecular identifiers. In TCRdb, the PCR reads were re-called with MiXCR into one record per CDR3 protein. The sample contains around 8,800 distinct CDR3 sequences, around 17% of which appear only once. V lost 8 bases and J lost 6; bases outside the gene matches: 13. This CDR3 contains 15 residues. This clonotype has ten or more counts. The antigen is unknown. The sequences come from PBMCs, mostly from graft donor cells, collected 60 days after TCRalphabeta/CD19-depleted stem cell transplant. The TCR originated in a girl less than two years old who had a stem cell transplant for combined immunodeficiency, so the T cells may come from the graft donor. V and J are TRBV12-3 or TRBV12-4 and TRBJ2-1; 7 bases map to TRBD1. CDR3: CASSSRDSPSNEQFF. CDR3 nucleotides: TGTGCCAGCTCCAGCCGGGACAGCCCCTCCAATGAGCAGTTCTTC.